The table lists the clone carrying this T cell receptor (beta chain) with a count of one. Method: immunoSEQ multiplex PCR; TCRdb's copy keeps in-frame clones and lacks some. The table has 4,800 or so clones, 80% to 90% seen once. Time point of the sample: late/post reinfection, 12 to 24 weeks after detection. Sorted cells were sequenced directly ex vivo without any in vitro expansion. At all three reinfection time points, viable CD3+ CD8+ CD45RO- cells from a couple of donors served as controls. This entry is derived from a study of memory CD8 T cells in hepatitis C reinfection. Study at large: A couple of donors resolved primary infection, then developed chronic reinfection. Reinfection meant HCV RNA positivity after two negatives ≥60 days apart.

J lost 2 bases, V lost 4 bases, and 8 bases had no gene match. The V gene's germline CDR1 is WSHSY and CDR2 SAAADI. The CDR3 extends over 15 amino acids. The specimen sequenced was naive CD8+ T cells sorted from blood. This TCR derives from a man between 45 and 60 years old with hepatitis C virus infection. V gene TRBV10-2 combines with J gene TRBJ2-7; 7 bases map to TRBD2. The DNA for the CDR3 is TGCGCCAGCAGTGCCTACAGCGGGGCAACCTACGAGCAGTACTTC. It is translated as CASSAYSGATYEQYF.